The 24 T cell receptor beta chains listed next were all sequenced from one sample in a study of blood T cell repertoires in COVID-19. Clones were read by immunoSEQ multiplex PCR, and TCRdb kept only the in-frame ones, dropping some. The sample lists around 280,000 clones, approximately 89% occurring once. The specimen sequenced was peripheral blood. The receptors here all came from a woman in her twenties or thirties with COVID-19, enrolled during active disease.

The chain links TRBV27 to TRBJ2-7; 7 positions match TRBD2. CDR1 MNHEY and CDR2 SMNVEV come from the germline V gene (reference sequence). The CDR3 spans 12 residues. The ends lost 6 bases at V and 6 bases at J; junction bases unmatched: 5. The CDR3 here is CASSLPGGEQYF. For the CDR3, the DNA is TGTGCCAGCAGCCTCCCGGGGGGCGAGCAGTACTTC.

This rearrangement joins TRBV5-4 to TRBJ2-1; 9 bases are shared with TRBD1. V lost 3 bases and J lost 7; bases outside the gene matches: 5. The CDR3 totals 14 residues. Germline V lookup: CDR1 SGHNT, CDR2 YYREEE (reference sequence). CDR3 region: CASSWGQGGNEQFF. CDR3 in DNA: TGTGCCAGCAGCTGGGGACAGGGAGGGAATGAGCAGTTCTTC. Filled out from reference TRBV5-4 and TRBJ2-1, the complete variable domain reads ETGVTQSPTHLIKTRGQQVTLRCSSQSGHNTVSWYQQALGQGPQFIFQYYREEENGRGNFPPRFSGLQFPNYSSELNVNALELDDSALYLCASSWGQGGNEQFFGPGTRLTVL.

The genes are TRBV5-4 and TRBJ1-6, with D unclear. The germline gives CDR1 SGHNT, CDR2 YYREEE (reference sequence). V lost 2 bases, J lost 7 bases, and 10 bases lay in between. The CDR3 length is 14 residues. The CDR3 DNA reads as TGTGCCAGCAGCTTTGGCCAGGTGAATTCACCCCTCCACTTT. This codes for CASSFGQVNSPLHF. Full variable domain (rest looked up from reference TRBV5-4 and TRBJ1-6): ETGVTQSPTHLIKTRGQQVTLRCSSQSGHNTVSWYQQALGQGPQFIFQYYREEENGRGNFPPRFSGLQFPNYSSELNVNALELDDSALYLCASSFGQVNSPLHFGNGTRLTVT.

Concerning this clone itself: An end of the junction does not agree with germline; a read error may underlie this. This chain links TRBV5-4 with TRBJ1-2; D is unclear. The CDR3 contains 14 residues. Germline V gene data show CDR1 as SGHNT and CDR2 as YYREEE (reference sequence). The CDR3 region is CASSFGGFVDGYSF. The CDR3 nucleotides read TGTGCCAGCAGCTTTGGCGGGTTCGTAGATGGGTATTCCTTC.

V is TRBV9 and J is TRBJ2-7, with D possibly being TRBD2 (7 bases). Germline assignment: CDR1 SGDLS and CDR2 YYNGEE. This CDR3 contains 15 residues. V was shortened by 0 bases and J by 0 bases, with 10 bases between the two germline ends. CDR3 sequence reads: CASSVEGGPSYEQYF. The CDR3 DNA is TGTGCCAGCAGCGTAGAGGGGGGGCCCTCCTACGAGCAGTACTTC. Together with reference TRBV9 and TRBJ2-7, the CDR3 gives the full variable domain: DSGVTQTPKHLITATGQRVTLRCSPRSGDLSVYWYQQSLDQGLQFLIQYYNGEERAKGNILERFSAQQFPDLHSELNLSSLELGDSALYFCASSVEGGPSYEQYFGPGTRLTVT.

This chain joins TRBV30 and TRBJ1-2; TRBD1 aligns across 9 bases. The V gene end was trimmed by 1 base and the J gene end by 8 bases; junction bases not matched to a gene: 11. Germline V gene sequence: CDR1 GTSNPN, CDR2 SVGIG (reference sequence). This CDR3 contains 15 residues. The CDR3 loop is CAWSEPQGARSGYTF. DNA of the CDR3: TGTGCCTGGAGTGAGCCACAGGGGGCGCGATCCGGCTACACCTTC.

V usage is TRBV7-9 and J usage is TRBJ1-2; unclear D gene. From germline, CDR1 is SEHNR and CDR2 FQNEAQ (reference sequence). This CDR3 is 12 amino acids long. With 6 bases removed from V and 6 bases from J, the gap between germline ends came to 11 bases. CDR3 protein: CASRHVHDGYTF. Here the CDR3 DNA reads TGTGCCAGCAGGCACGTACATGATGGCTACACCTTC.

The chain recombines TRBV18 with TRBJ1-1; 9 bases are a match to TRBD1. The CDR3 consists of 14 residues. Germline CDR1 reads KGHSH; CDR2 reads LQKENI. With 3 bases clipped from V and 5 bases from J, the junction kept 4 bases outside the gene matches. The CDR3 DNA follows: TGTGCCAGCTCACCGGACAGGGGTCGGACTGAAGCTTTCTTT. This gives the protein CASSPDRGRTEAFF.

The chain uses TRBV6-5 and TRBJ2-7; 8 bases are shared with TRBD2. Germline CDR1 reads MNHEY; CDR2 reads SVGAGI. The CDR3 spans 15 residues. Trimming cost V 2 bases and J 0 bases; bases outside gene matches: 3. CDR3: CASSYGGGTSYEQYF. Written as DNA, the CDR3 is TGTGCCAGCAGTTACGGCGGGGGGACCTCCTACGAGCAGTACTTC.

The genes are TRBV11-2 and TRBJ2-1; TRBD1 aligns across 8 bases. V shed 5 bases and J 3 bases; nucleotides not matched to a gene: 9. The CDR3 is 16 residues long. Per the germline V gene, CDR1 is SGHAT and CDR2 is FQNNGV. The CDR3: CASSMPGQALYNEQFF. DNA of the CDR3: TGTGCCAGCAGCATGCCGGGACAGGCCCTCTACAATGAGCAGTTCTTC.

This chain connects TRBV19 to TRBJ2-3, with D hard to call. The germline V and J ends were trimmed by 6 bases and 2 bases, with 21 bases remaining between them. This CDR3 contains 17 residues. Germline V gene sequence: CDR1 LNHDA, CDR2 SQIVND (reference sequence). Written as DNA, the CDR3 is TGTGCCAGTAGCCCCAGGTTAACGCAATTGTTCACAGATACGCAGTATTTT. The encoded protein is CASSPRLTQLFTDTQYF.

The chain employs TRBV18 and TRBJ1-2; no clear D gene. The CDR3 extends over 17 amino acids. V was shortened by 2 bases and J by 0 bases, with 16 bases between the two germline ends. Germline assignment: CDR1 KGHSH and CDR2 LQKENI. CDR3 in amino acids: CASSPVGSNPTNYGYTF. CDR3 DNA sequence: TGTGCCAGCTCACCAGTGGGCTCGAACCCAACTAACTATGGCTACACCTTC.

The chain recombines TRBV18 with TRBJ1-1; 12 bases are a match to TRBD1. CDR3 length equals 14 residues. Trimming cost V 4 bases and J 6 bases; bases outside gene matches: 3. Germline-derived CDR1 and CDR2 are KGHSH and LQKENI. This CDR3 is CASSLGQGASEAFF. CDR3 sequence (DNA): TGTGCCAGCTCACTGGGACAGGGGGCTTCTGAAGCTTTCTTT. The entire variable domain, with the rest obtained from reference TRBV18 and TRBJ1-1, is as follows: NAGVMQNPRHLVRRRGQEARLRCSPMKGHSHVYWYRQLPEEGLKFMVYLQKENIIDESGMPKERFSAEFPKEGPSILRIQQVVRGDSAAYFCASSLGQGASEAFFGQGTRLTVV.

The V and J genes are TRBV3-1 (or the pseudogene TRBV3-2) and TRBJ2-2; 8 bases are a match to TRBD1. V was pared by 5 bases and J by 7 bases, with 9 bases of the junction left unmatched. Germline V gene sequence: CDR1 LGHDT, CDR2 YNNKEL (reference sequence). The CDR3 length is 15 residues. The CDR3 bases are TGTGCCAGCAGCTATAGGACAGGGTGGATCGGGGAGCTGTTTTTT. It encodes CASSYRTGWIGELFF.

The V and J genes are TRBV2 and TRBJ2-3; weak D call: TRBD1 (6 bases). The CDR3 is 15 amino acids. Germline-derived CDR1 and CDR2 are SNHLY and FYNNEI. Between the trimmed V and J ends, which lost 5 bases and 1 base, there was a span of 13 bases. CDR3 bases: TGTGCCAGCAGTCCCTCTGGGGGCGGCACAGATACGCAGTATTTT. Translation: CASSPSGGGTDTQYF.

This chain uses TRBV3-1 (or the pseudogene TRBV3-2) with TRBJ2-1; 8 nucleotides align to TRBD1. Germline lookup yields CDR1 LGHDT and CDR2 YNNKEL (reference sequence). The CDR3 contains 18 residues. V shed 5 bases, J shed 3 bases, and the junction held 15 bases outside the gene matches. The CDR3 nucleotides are TGTGCCAGCAGCTATTCATCCTCAGGGGGCTCCGACTACAATGAGCAGTTCTTC. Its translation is CASSYSSSGGSDYNEQFF.

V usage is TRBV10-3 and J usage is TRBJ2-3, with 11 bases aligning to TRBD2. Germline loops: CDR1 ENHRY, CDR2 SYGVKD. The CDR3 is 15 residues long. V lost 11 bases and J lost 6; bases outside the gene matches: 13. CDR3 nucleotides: TGTGCCGCCTGGGGTACTAGCGGGGGAGGGGATACGCAGTATTTT. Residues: CAAWGTSGGGDTQYF.

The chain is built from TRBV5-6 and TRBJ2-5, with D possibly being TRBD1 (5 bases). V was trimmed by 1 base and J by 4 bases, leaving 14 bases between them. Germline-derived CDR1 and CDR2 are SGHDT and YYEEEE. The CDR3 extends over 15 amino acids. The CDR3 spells CASSLLKGRGETQYF. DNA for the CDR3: TGTGCCAGCAGCTTGTTGAAAGGAAGGGGAGAGACCCAGTACTTC.

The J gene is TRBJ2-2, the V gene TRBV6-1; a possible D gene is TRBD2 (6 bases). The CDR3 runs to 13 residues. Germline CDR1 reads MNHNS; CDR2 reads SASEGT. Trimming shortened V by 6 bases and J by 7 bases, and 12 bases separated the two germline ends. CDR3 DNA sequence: TGTGCCAGCAGGGAACCAGCGGGCGGGGAGCTGTTTTTT. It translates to CASREPAGGELFF.

CDR3 nucleotide sequence: TGCAGCGTCCTCGGGACAGCGAACACTGAAGCTTTCTTT. It yields the protein CSVLGTANTEAFF. The V call is TRBV29-1, the J call TRBJ1-1; 7 bases align to TRBD1. Germline CDR1 SQVTM, CDR2 ANQGSEA. The CDR3 is made up of 13 amino acids. Losses at the gene ends were 6 bases for V and 1 base for J; bases not matched to a gene: 5.

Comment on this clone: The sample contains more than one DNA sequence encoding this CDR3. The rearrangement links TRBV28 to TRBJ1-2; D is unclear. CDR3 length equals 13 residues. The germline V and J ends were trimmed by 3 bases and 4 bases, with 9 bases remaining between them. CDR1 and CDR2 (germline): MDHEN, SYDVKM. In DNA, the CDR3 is TGTGCCAGCAGTTTGGGCCGGGGCTATGGCTACACCTTC. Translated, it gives CASSLGRGYGYTF.

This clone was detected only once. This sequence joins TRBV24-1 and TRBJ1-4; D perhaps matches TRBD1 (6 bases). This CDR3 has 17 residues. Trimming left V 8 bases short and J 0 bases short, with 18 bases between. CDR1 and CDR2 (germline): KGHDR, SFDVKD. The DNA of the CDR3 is TGTGCCACCAATCCAGGGGTTTGGCCTGCAACTAATGAAAAACTGTTTTTT. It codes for CATNPGVWPATNEKLFF.

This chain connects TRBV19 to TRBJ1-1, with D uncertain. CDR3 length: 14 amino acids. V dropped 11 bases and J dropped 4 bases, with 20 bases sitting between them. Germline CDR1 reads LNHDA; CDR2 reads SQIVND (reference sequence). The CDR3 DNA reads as TGTGCCGCCGTAAGCGGGCATGCGGGCACTGAAGCTTTCTTT. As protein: CAAVSGHAGTEAFF.

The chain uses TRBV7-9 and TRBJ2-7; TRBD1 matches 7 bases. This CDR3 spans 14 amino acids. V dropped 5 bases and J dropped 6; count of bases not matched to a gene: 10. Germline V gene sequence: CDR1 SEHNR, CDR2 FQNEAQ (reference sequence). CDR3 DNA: TGTGCCAGCAGCCTCGCGACCGGGACAGCCGAGCAGTACTTC. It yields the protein CASSLATGTAEQYF.